A single sample is the source of the 25 T cell receptor beta chains below, sequenced in a study of shared clonotypes between healthy human individuals. This table comes from immunoSEQ multiplex PCR, and its TCRdb copy is limited to in-frame clones, with some not included. The profile shows over 1.5 million clones, 95% to 99% of them singletons. Input material: naive CD4+ T cells sorted from blood. Documented subset: CD45RA+ positively selected. These TCRs come from a man aged 25 to 40 in good health.

The J gene is TRBJ2-1, the V gene TRBV10-3, with unresolved D. The germline V gene encodes CDR1 ENHRY and CDR2 SYGVKD. V lost 1 base and J lost 9, with 13 bases in between. The CDR3 totals 14 residues. CDR3 in DNA: TGTGCCATCAGTGAGTTTCCTCTAGGCACTGAGCAGTTCTTC. Translation: CAISEFPLGTEQFF.

V and J are TRBV5-1 and TRBJ1-1; D is possibly TRBD1 (5 bases). Germline values: CDR1 SGHRS, CDR2 YFSETQ. Trimming removed 2 bases at V and 1 base at J, with 9 bases between. This CDR3 has 14 residues. The CDR3: CASSFGAGNTEAFF. As DNA, the CDR3 is TGCGCCAGCAGCTTCGGGGCGGGGAACACTGAAGCTTTCTTT.

The rearrangement links TRBV30 to TRBJ2-1; 8 nucleotides match TRBD1. The J segment lost 6 bases and the V segment lost 1 base, leaving 8 bases of the junction unmatched. This CDR3 is 15 amino acids long. Germline V lookup: CDR1 GTSNPN, CDR2 SVGIG (reference sequence). The CDR3: CAWSDPTDRGNEQFF. The CDR3, as DNA: TGTGCCTGGAGTGACCCAACCGACAGGGGCAATGAGCAGTTCTTC.

The V call is TRBV5-1, the J call TRBJ2-6, with 8 bases matching TRBD1. CDR1 and CDR2 from the germline V gene are SGHRS and YFSETQ. V shed 0 bases and J 2 bases; nucleotides not matched to a gene: 10. There are 19 residues in the CDR3. CDR3 DNA sequence: TGCGCCAGCAGCTTGGCCTTTCGGACAGGGTCTACTGGGGCCAACGTCCTGACTTTC. Translated: CASSLAFRTGSTGANVLTF. The full variable domain, completed using reference TRBV5-1 and TRBJ2-6, is KAGVTQTPRYLIKTRGQQVTLSCSPISGHRSVSWYQQTPGQGLQFLFEYFSETQRNKGNFPGRFSGRQFSNSRSEMNVSTLELGDSALYLCASSLAFRTGSTGANVLTFGAGSRLTVL.

V gene TRBV6-6 combines with J gene TRBJ1-1, with D possibly being TRBD1 (5 bases). The CDR3 runs 12 residues. Germline CDR1 reads MNHNY; CDR2 reads SVGAGI (reference sequence). The V end was cut by 2 bases, the J end by 8 bases, with 9 bases between. This chain's CDR3 is CASSYDSGEAFF. In nucleotides, the CDR3 is TGTGCCAGCAGTTACGATTCAGGGGAAGCTTTCTTT.

The chain employs TRBV5-1 and TRBJ2-7; D remains ambiguous. Germline V lookup: CDR1 SGHRS, CDR2 YFSETQ. The ends were cut back, 4 bases at V and 3 bases at J, with 20 bases in the middle. The CDR3 loop spans 16 amino acids. The CDR3 nucleotides are TGCGCCAGCAGCGAAAACCTAGGAAACCAATTCTACGAGCAGTACTTC. Protein product: CASSENLGNQFYEQYF.

The chain recombines TRBV11-2 with TRBJ2-2; tentatively, D is TRBD2 (6 bases). Trimming took 0 bases from V and 4 from J, leaving 12 bases between them. Germline lookup yields CDR1 SGHAT and CDR2 FQNNGV. The CDR3 has 16 amino acids. DNA for the CDR3: TGTGCCAGCAGCTTAGATTTGGGAGGTCCCACCGGGGAGCTGTTTTTT. Protein: CASSLDLGGPTGELFF.

The rearrangement links TRBV10-3 to TRBJ2-7; D might be TRBD1 or TRBD2, each matching 5 bases. Germline V CDR1 and CDR2: ENHRY, SYGVKD. Trimming removed 4 bases at V and 7 bases at J, with 14 bases between. The CDR3 is 13 residues long. CDR3 loop: CAISVVPGREQYF. The CDR3 DNA sequence: TGTGCCATCAGTGTAGTTCCAGGGAGAGAGCAGTACTTC.

Only a few counts were recorded for this clone. V gene TRBV10-2 combines with J gene TRBJ2-7; D may be TRBD1 (5 bases). V was clipped by 6 bases and J by 0 bases, with 12 bases between them. The CDR3 contains 14 residues. Germline CDR1 WSHSY, CDR2 SAAADI. CDR3 in DNA: TGCGCCAGCAGCATTACAGGTGCCTCCTACGAGCAGTACTTC. Translated: CASSITGASYEQYF.

This chain joins TRBV28 and TRBJ1-2, with 9 bases identical to TRBD1. After removal of 6 bases from V and 8 bases from J, the junction contained 13 bases not matched to a gene. This CDR3 is 15 amino acids long. Germline CDR1 is MDHEN and CDR2 is SYDVKM. In DNA, the CDR3 is TGTGCCAGCAGATCCCGGGACAGGGAACTAAGAGGCTACACCTTC. Its protein is CASRSRDRELRGYTF.

CDR3 amino acids: CASSLNRPGNTEAFF. The CDR3 DNA follows: TGTGCCAGCAGTTTAAACCGACCCGGGAACACTGAAGCTTTCTTT. The V call is TRBV27, the J call TRBJ1-1; no clear D. CDR3 length: 15 amino acids. Looked up from germline, CDR1 is MNHEY and CDR2 is SMNVEV (reference sequence). V lost 2 bases and J lost 1, with 11 bases in between.

J is TRBJ2-3 and V is TRBV6-5, with a possible D match to TRBD1 (5 bases). Trimming pared 4 bases from V and 1 base from J, leaving 15 bases between. The length of the CDR3 is 16 residues. Germline loops: CDR1 MNHEY, CDR2 SVGAGI. The CDR3 reads CASSSRRAGGTDTQYF. The CDR3 bases are TGTGCCAGCAGTTCTCGCAGGGCTGGGGGCACAGATACGCAGTATTTT.

This chain links TRBV2 with TRBJ1-5; 8 bases map to TRBD1. Germline-derived CDR1 and CDR2 are SNHLY and FYNNEI. After removal of 5 bases from V and 4 bases from J, the junction contained 1 base not matched to a gene. The CDR3 contains 13 residues. The CDR3, as DNA: TGTGCCAGCAGTAGACAGGGGAATCAGCCCCAGCATTTT. It codes for CASSRQGNQPQHF.

V gene TRBV27 combines with J gene TRBJ2-7; D unresolved. V shed 3 bases and J shed 0 bases, with 9 bases lying between them. CDR3 size: 14 residues. The V gene's germline CDR1 is MNHEY and CDR2 SMNVEV (reference sequence). Here the CDR3 reads CASSFSLSSYEQYF. CDR3 coding DNA: TGTGCCAGCAGTTTTAGTCTAAGCTCCTACGAGCAGTACTTC.

The chain links TRBV27 to TRBJ2-2; D remains unclear. Deletions cut 3 bases from V and 4 bases from J, with 6 bases between. There are 13 residues in the CDR3. Germline V gene lookup returns CDR1 MNHEY and CDR2 SMNVEV (reference sequence). This chain's CDR3 is CASSFVRTGELFF. CDR3 sequence (DNA): TGTGCCAGCAGTTTCGTCCGCACCGGGGAGCTGTTTTTT.

The chain has TRBV29-1 and TRBJ2-5, with 9 bases that match TRBD1. The CDR3 runs to 15 residues. Germline V lookup: CDR1 SQVTM, CDR2 ANQGSEA. J lost 4 bases, V lost 6 bases, and 12 bases had no gene match. The CDR3 bases are TGCAGCGTCCTGCGGGGGACAGGGTACGGAGAGACCCAGTACTTC. Its translation is CSVLRGTGYGETQYF.

The CDR3 DNA follows: TGTGCCACCGCCCGGGGGGGCAATCAGCCCCAGCATTTT. Encoded protein: CATARGGNQPQHF. The chain joins TRBV6-5 to TRBJ1-5, with D possibly TRBD1 on 5 matching bases. Trimming shortened V by 10 bases and J by 2 bases, and 12 bases separated the two germline ends. This CDR3 contains 13 residues. Per germline, CDR1 MNHEY and CDR2 SVGAGI.

The J gene is TRBJ2-7, the V gene TRBV29-1; D tentatively reads TRBD1 or TRBD2 (6 bases each). Trimming removed 6 bases at V and 3 bases at J, with 24 bases between. Germline V lookup: CDR1 SQVTM, CDR2 ANQGSEA. This CDR3 comprises 16 residues. The CDR3 nucleotides read TGCAGCGTCACCAGCGGAGGGTCCTCAGGGGTCTACGAGCAGTACTTC. It encodes CSVTSGGSSGVYEQYF.

The chain recombines TRBV27 with TRBJ2-2; TRBD1 matches at 8 bases. CDR1 and CDR2 (germline): MNHEY, SMNVEV (reference sequence). There are 15 residues in the CDR3. Losses at the gene ends were 5 bases for V and 3 bases for J; bases not matched to a gene: 5. CDR3 residues: CASSRTGTYTGELFF. CDR3 nucleotides: TGTGCCAGCAGTCGGACAGGGACTTACACCGGGGAGCTGTTTTTT.

The V call is TRBV4-2, the J call TRBJ1-3, with no clear D. Trimming left V 5 bases short and J 0 bases short, with 14 bases between. The germline gives CDR1 LGHNA, CDR2 YNFKEQ. This CDR3 has 16 amino acids. The CDR3: CASSGIIADSGNTIYF. As DNA, the CDR3 is TGTGCCAGCAGCGGGATTATAGCAGACTCTGGAAACACCATATATTTT.

This sequence joins TRBV5-6 and TRBJ2-6, with 7 bases matching TRBD1. V shed 4 bases, J shed 2 bases, and the junction held 3 bases outside the gene matches. The CDR3 is made up of 15 amino acids. Germline V gene sequence: CDR1 SGHDT, CDR2 YYEEEE. The CDR3: CASSGQGAGANVLTF. For the CDR3, the DNA is TGTGCCAGCAGCGGCCAGGGGGCTGGGGCCAACGTCCTGACTTTC.

The V gene is TRBV6-1, the J gene TRBJ1-1; D may be TRBD1 (5 bases). CDR3 length: 14 residues. The V end lost 8 bases, the J end lost 4 bases, and 17 bases lay between the germline ends. From germline, CDR1 is MNHNS and CDR2 SASEGT. The CDR3 region has the DNA TGTGCCAGCGGTTTACCGGGGACCCCCACTGAAGCTTTCTTT. It translates to CASGLPGTPTEAFF.

The chain uses TRBV5-1 and TRBJ2-1; 13 nucleotides align to TRBD2. This CDR3 has 17 amino acids. After removal of 4 bases from V and 7 bases from J, the junction contained 11 bases not matched to a gene. Germline V gene lookup returns CDR1 SGHRS and CDR2 YFSETQ. DNA of the CDR3: TGCGCCAGCAGCCGGGATCTTTGGACTAGCGGGAGTAATGAGCAGTTCTTC. Translating gives CASSRDLWTSGSNEQFF.

V is TRBV29-1 and J is TRBJ2-1; a weak D match, TRBD2 (5 bases). The CDR3 spans 13 residues. Trimming left V 3 bases short and J 8 bases short, with 14 bases between. Germline-derived CDR1 and CDR2 are SQVTM and ANQGSEA. The CDR3 reads CSVDSTGSDEQFF. As DNA, the CDR3 is TGCAGCGTTGACTCCACGGGTAGCGATGAGCAGTTCTTC.

The chain employs TRBV9 and TRBJ2-7; 13 bases are shared with TRBD2. The CDR3 covers 18 residues. The J segment lost 5 bases and the V segment lost 1 base, leaving 12 bases of the junction unmatched. CDR1 SGDLS and CDR2 YYNGEE come from the germline V gene. The CDR3 reads CASSVSPLAGGPGDEQYF. The CDR3, as DNA: TGTGCCAGCAGCGTATCTCCACTAGCGGGAGGGCCGGGGGACGAGCAGTACTTC.